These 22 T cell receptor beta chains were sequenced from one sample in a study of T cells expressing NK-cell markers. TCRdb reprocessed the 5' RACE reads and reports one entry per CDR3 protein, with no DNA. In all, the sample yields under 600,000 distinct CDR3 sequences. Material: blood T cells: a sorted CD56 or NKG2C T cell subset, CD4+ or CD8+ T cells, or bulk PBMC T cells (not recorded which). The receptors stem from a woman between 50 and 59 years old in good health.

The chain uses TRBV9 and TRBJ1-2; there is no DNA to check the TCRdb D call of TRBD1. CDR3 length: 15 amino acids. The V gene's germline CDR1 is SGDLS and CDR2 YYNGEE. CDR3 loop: CASSVEGTANYGYTF. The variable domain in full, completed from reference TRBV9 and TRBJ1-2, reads DSGVTQTPKHLITATGQRVTLRCSPRSGDLSVYWYQQSLDQGLQFLIQYYNGEERAKGNILERFSAQQFPDLHSELNLSSLELGDSALYFCASSVEGTANYGYTFGSGTRLTVV.

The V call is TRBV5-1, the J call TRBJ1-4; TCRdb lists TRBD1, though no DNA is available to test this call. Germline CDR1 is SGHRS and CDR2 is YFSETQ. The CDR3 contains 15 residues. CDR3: CASSAGQGTNEKLFF.

The CDR3 sequence is CASSLLRQTEYTEAFF. This chain joins TRBV5-5 and TRBJ1-1; the TCRdb call, TRBD1, lacks DNA for checking. Germline CDR1 reads SGHKS; CDR2 reads YYEKEE (reference sequence). This CDR3 has 16 residues.

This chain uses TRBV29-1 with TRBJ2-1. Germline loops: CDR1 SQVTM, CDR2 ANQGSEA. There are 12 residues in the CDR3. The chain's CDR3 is CSTTSSFNEQFF.

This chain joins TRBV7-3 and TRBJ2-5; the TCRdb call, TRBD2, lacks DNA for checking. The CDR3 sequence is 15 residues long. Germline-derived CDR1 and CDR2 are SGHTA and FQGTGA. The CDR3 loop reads CASSLGGALQETQYF.

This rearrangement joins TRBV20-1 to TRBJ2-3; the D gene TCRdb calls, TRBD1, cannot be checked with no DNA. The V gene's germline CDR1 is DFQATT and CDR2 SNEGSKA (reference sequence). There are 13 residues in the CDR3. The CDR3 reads CSASPRQSDTQYF.

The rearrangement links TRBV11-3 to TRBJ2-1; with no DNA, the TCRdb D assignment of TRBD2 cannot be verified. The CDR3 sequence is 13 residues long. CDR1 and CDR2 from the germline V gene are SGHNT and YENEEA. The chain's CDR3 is CASHSGSSNEQFF.

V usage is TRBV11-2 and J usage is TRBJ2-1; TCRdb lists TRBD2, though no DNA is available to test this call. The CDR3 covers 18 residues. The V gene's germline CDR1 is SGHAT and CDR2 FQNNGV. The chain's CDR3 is CASSLNQVAGERSNEQFF.

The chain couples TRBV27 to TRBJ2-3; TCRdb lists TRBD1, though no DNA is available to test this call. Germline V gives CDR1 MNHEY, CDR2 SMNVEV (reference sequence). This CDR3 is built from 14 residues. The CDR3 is CASSFGGHTDTQYF.

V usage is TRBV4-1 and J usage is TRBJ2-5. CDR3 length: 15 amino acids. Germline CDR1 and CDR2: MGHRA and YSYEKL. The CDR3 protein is CASSEGWSTQETQYF.

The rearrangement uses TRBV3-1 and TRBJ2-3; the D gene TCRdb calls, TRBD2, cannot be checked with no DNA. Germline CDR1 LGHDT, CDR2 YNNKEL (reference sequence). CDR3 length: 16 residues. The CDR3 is CASSLSLAGDWGTQYF.

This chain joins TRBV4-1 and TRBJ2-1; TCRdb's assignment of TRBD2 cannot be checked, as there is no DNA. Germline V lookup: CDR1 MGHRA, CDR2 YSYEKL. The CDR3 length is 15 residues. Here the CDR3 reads CASSQFSSGYNEQFF.

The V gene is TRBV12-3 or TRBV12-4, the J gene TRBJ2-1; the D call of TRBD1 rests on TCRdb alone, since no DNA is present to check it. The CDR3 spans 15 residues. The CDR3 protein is CASSFIQGSHNEQFF.

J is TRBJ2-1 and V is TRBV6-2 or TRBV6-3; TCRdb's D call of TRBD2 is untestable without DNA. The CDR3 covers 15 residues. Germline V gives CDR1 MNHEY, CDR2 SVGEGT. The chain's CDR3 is CASSYSGTSLSEQFF.

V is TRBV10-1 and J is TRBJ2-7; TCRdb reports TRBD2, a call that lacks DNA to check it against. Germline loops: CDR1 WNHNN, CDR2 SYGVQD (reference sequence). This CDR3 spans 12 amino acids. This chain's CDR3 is CASSIRREQQYF.

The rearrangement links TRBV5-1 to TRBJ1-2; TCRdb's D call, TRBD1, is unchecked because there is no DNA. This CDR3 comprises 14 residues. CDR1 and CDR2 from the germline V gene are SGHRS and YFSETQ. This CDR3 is CASSLDRGSDGYTF.

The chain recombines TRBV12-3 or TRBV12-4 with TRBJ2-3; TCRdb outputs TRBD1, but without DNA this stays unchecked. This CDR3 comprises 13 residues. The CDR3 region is CASSGGQGLTQYF.

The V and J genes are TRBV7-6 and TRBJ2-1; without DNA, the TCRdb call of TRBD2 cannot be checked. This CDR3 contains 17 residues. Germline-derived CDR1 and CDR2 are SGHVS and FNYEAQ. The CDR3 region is CASSRIAGGGSYNEQFF.

The CDR3 spells CASSPILAPFDEQFF. The chain uses TRBV14 and TRBJ2-1; TCRdb picks TRBD2, but there is no DNA to check that call. This CDR3 contains 15 residues. Looked up from germline, CDR1 is SGHDN and CDR2 is FVKESK.

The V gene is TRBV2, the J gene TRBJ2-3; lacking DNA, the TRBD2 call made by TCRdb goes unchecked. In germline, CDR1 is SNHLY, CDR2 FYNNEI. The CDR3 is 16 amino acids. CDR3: CASSEGTSGPTDTQYF.

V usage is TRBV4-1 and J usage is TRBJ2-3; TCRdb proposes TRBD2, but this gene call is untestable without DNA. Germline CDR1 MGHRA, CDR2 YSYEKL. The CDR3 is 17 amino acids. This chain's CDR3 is CASSQDPPGGSTDTQYF.

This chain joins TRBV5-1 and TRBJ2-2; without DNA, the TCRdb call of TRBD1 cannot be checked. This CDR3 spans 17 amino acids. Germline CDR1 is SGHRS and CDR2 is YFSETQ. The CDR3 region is CASSVTTTGMNTGELFF.